The clone carrying this T cell receptor (beta chain) is medium-sized. Germline CDR1 is LNHNV and CDR2 is YYDKDF (reference sequence). CDR3 size: 13 residues. Deletions cut 4 bases from V and 10 bases from J, with 13 bases between. Only in-frame clones appear in the TCRdb table, and some are missing; sequencing was by immunoSEQ multiplex PCR. The sample includes approximately 35,000 clones, around 80% of them seen just once. The sample belongs to a study of OX40 agonist ivuxolimab in advanced cancers. Study background: An anti-OX40 (CD134) antibody with agonistic activity, ivuxolimab, was administered to patients.

J is TRBJ1-4 and V is TRBV15; D not resolved. Sequences were derived from CD4+ or CD8+ T cells sorted from blood, sampled in a trial of the OX40 agonist ivuxolimab. This TCR derives from an adult with an advanced solid tumor such as melanoma, head and neck, liver or kidney cancer. The CDR3 protein is CATSTGNVGKLFF. Written as DNA, the CDR3 is TGTGCCACCAGCACCGGGAACGTGGGAAAACTGTTTTTT.